This TCR beta chain was documented in a study of CD8+CD57+ T cells in acquired aplastic anemia. Study-wide results and limits: Patients showed no significant difference from controls in CD8+ Simpson's diversity.

This CDR3 contains 16 residues. Trimming stripped 5 bases from V and 3 bases from J, with 14 bases between. The germline gives CDR1 SGHVS, CDR2 FNYEAQ. On this clonotype: Its antigen is not known.

The use of genomic DNA as template underpinned the TCR beta VDJ and CDR3 profiling. TCRdb reprocessed the reads via MiXCR and lists one record per CDR3 protein. The repertoire has 150,000 to 200,000 distinct CDR3 sequences, 40% to 55% of them found once; the top ten carry 3.2%. Patients sequenced had flow cytometry evidence of CD8+CD57+ cell expansion. This receptor was taken from a human donor with aplastic anemia. The chain is built from TRBV7-6 and TRBJ1-6; D gene uncertain. Specimen: sorted CD4+, CD8+, or CD8+CD57+ T cells (not recorded which) from PBMCs. The CDR3 here is CASSPWSGNYNSPLHF. CDR3 DNA sequence: TGTGCCAGCAGCCCCTGGAGCGGCAACTATAATTCACCCCTCCACTTT.